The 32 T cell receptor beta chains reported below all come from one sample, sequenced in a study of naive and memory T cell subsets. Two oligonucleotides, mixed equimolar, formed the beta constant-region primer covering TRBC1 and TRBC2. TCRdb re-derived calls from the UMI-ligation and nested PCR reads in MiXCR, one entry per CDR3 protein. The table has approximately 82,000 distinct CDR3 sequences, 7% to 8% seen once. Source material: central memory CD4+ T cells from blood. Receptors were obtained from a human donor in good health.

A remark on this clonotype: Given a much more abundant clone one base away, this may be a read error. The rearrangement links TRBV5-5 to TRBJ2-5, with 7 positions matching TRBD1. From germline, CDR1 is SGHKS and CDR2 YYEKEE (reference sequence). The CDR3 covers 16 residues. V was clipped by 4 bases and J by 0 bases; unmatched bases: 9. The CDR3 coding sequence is TGTGCCAGCAGCACCACCGGGACAGTCCACCAAGAGACCCAGTACTTC. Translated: CASSTTGTVHQETQYF.

The CDR3 protein is CASSLLSGMEGLAGAVAYEQYF. CDR3 coding DNA: TGTGCCAGCAGCTTATTGTCGGGTATGGAGGGACTAGCGGGTGCAGTCGCCTACGAGCAGTACTTC. The V and J genes are TRBV7-2 and TRBJ2-7; 12 nucleotides align to TRBD2. Germline CDR1 and CDR2: SGHTA and FQGNSA. J lost 2 bases, V lost 2 bases, and 22 bases had no gene match. The length of the CDR3 is 22 residues.

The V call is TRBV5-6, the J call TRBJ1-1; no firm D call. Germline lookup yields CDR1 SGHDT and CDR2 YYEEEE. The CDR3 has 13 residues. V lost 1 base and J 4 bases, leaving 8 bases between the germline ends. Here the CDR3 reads CASSLTVPTEAFF. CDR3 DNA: TGTGCCAGCAGCTTGACAGTACCCACTGAAGCTTTCTTT.

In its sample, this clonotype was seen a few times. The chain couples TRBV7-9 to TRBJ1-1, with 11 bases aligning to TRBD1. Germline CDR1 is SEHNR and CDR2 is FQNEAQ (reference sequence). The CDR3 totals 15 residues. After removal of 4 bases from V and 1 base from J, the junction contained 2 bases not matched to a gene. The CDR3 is CASSSGQGANTEAFF. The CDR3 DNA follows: TGTGCCAGCAGCTCTGGACAGGGGGCGAACACTGAAGCTTTCTTT.

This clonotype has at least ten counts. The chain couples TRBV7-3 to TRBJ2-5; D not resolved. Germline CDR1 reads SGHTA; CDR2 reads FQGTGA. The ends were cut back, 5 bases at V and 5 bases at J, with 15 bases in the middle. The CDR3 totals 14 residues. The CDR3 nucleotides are TGTGCCAGCAGCCCGGGCCCACTACAGGAGACCCAGTACTTC. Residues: CASSPGPLQETQYF.

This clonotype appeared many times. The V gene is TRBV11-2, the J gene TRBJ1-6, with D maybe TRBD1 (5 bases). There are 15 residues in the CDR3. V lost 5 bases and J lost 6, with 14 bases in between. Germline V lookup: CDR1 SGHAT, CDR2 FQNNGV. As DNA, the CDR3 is TGTGCCAGCAGCGCAGCAGGGATAATTAATTCACCCCTCCACTTT. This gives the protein CASSAAGIINSPLHF.

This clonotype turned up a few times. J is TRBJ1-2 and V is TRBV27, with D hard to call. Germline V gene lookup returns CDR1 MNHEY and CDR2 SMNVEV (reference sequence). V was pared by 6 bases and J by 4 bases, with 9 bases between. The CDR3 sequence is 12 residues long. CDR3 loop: CASRSGSYGYTF. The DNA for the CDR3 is TGTGCCAGCAGAAGCGGTTCCTATGGCTACACCTTC.

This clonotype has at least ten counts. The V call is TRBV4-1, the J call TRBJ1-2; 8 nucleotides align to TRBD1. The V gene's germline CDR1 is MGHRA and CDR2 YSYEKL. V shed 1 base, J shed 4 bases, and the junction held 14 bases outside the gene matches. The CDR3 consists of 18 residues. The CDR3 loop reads CASSQVRLGQGVGYGYTF. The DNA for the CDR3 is TGCGCCAGCAGCCAAGTTCGTTTAGGACAGGGCGTCGGCTATGGCTACACCTTC.

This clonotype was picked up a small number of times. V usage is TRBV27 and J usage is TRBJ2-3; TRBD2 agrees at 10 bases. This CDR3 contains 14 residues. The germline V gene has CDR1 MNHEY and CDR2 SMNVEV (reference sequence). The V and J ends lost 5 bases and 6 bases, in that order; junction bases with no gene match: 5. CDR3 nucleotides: TGTGCCAGCAGTAAACTGACTAGCGGGGATACGCAGTATTTT. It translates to CASSKLTSGDTQYF.

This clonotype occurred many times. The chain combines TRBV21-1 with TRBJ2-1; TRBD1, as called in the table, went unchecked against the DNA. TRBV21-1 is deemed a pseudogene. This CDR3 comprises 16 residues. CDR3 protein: CASSKSARDPYNEQFF. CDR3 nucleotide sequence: TGTGCCAGCAGCAAATCGGCCCGGGACCCTTACAATGAGCAGTTCTTC.

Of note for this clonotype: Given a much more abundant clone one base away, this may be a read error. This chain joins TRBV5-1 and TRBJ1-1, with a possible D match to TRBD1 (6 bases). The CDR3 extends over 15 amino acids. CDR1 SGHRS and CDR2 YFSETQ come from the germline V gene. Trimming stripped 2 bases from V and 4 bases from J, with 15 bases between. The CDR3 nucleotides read TGCGCCAGCAGCTTTGGCCAGGGGATCCGCACTGAAGCTTTCTTT. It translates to CASSFGQGIRTEAFF.

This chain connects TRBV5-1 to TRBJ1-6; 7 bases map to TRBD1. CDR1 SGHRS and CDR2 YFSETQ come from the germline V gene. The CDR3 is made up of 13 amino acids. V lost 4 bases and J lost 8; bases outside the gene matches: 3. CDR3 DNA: TGCGCCAGCAGCCCCGGACAGGATTCACCCCTCCACTTT. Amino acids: CASSPGQDSPLHF.

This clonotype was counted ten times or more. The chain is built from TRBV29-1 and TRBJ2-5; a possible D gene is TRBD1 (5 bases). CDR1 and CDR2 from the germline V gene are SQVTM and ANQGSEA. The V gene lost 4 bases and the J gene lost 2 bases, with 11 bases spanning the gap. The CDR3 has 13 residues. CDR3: CSVAPRVQETQYF. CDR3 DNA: TGCAGCGTTGCACCCAGGGTACAAGAGACCCAGTACTTC. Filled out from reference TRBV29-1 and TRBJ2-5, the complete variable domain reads SAVISQKPSRDICQRGTSLTIQCQVDSQVTMMFWYRQQPGQSLTLIATANQGSEATYESGFVIDKFPISRPNLTFSTLTVSNMSPEDSSIYLCSVAPRVQETQYFGPGTRLLVL.

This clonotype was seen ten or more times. The CDR3 protein is CASSQDYYSPGLAGPGAQYF. In nucleotides, the CDR3 is TGCGCCAGCAGCCAAGATTATTATAGTCCGGGACTAGCGGGCCCGGGGGCCCAGTACTTC. The V call is TRBV4-3, the J call TRBJ2-5, with 12 bases lining up with TRBD2. Germline V gives CDR1 LGHNA, CDR2 YSLEER. CDR3 size: 20 residues. J gave up 9 bases and V 0 bases, and 20 bases lay outside the gene matches.

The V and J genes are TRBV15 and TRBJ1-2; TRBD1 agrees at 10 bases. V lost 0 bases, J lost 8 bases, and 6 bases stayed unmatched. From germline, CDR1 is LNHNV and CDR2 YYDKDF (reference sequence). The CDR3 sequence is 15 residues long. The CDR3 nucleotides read TGTGCCACCAGCAGAGACGGGGACAGGGGATTGGGCTACACCTTC. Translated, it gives CATSRDGDRGLGYTF.

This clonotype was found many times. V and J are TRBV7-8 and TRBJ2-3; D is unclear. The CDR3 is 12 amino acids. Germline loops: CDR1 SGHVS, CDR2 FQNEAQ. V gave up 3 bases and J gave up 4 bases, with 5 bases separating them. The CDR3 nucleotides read TGTGCCAGCAGCTTCCGGTCAGATACGCAGTATTTT. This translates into CASSFRSDTQYF.

For the CDR3, the DNA is TGTGCCAGCAGTTTAAGGTTGAATGAGCAGTTCTTC. Amino acids: CASSLRLNEQFF. The chain is built from TRBV12-3 or TRBV12-4 and TRBJ2-1, with unresolved D. This CDR3 region has 12 residues. V lost 2 bases to trimming and J lost 7 bases, with 6 bases between them.

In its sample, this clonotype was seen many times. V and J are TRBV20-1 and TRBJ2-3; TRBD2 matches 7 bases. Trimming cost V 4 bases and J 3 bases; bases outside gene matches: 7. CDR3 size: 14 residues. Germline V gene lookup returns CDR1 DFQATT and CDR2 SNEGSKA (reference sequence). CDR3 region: CSAKAGPSTDTQYF. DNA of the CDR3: TGCAGTGCTAAAGCGGGGCCATCGACAGATACGCAGTATTTT.

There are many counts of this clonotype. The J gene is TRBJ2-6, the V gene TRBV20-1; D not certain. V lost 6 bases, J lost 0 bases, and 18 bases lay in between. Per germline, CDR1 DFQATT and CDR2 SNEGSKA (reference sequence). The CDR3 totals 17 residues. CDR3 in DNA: TGCAGTGCCCGAAAGGACGGATTGACCTCTGGGGCCAACGTCCTGACTTTC. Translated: CSARKDGLTSGANVLTF.

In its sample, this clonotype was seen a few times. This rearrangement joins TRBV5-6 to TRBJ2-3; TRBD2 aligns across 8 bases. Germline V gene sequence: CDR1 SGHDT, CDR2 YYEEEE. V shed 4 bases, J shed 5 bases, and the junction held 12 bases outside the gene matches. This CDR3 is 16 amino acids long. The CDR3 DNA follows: TGTGCCAGCAGCCTCCCCGGGACTAGAGTCGGAGATACGCAGTATTTT. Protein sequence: CASSLPGTRVGDTQYF.

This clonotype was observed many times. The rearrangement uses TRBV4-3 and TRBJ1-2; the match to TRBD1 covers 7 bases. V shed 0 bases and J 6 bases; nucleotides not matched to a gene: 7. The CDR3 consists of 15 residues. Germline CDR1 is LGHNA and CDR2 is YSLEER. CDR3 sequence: CASSQEEGQQHGYTF. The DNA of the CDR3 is TGCGCCAGCAGCCAAGAAGAGGGACAGCAGCATGGCTACACCTTC.

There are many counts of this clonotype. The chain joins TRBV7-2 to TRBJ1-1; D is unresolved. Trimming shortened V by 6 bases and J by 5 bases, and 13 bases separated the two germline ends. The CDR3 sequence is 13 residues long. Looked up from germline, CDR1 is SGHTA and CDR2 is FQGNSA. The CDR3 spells CASRTDGRTEAFF. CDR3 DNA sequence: TGTGCCAGCAGGACCGACGGACGGACTGAAGCTTTCTTT. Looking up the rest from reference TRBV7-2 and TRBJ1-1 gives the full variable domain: GAGVSQSPSNKVTEKGKDVELRCDPISGHTALYWYRQSLGQGLEFLIYFQGNSAPDKSGLPSDRFSAERTGGSVSTLTIQRTQQEDSAVYLCASRTDGRTEAFFGQGTRLTVV.

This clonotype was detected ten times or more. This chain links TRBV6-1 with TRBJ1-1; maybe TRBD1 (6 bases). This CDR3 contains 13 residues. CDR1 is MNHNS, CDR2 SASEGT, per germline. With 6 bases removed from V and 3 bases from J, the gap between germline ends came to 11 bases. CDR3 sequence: CASSLGQYTEAFF. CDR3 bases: TGTGCCAGCAGCCTAGGACAGTACACTGAAGCTTTCTTT.

This CDR3 is CASRSQGAYTGELFF. The CDR3 coding sequence is TGTGCCAGCAGATCACAGGGAGCCTACACCGGGGAGCTGTTTTTT. This chain uses TRBV2 with TRBJ2-2; tentative D call: TRBD1 (6 bases). The V end lost 6 bases, the J end lost 3 bases, and 14 bases lay between the germline ends. CDR3 size: 15 residues. Per germline, CDR1 SNHLY and CDR2 FYNNEI. Full variable domain (rest looked up from reference TRBV2 and TRBJ2-2): EPEVTQTPSHQVTQMGQEVILRCVPISNHLYFYWYRQILGQKVEFLVSFYNNEISEKSEIFDDQFSVERPDGSNFTLKIRSTKLEDSAMYFCASRSQGAYTGELFFGEGSRLTVL.

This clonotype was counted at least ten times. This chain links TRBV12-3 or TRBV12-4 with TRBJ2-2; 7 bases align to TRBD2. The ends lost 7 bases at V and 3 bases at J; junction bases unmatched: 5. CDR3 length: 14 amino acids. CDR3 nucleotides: TGTGCCAGCACCCCGGGACTACACACCGGGGAGCTGTTTTTT. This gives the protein CASTPGLHTGELFF.

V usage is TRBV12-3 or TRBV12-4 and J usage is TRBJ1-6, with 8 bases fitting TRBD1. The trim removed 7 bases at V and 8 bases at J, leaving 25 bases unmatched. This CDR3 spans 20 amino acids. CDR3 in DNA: TGTGCCAGCACCCAGACGAGGAAAAGATATTTGGGACAGGTCGATTCACCCCTCCACTTT. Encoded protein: CASTQTRKRYLGQVDSPLHF.

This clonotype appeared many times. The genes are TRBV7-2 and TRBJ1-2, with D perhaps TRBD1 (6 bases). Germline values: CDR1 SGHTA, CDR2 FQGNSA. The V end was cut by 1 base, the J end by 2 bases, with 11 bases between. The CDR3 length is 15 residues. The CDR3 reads CASSLERGANYGYTF. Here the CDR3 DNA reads TGTGCCAGCAGCTTAGAGCGGGGGGCAAACTATGGCTACACCTTC.

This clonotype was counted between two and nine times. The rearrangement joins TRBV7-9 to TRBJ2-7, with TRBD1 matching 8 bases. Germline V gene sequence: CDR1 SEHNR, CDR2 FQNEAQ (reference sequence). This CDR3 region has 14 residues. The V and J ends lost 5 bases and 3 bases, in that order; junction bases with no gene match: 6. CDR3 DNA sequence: TGTGCCAGCAGCCCCGGACAGGGAATCTACGAGCAGTACTTC. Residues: CASSPGQGIYEQYF.

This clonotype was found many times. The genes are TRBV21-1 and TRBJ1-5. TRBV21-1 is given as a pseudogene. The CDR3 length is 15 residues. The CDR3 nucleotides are TGTGCCAGCAGCCTAAACCCCAGAATCAATCAGCCCCAGCATTTT. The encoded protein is CASSLNPRINQPQHF.

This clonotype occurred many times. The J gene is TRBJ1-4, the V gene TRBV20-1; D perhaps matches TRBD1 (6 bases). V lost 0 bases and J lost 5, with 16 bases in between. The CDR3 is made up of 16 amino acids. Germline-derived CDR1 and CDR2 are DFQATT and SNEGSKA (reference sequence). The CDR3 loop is CSAREGIGRGNEKLFF. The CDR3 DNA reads TGCAGTGCTAGAGAGGGGATCGGGAGGGGGAATGAAAAACTGTTTTTT.

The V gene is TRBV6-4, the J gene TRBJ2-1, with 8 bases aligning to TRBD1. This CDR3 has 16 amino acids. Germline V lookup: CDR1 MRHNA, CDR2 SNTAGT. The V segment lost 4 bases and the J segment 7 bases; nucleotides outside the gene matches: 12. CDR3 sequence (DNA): TGTGCCAGCAGTGTTCGGGTGACAGGGGTGGGGAATGAGCAGTTCTTC. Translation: CASSVRVTGVGNEQFF.

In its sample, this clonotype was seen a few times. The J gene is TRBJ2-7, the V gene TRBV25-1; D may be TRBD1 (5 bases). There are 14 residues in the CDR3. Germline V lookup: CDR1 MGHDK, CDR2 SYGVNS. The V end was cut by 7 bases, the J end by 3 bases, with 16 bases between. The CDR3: CASTKSPQGYEQYF. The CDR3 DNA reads TGTGCCAGCACCAAATCACCTCAGGGCTACGAGCAGTACTTC.